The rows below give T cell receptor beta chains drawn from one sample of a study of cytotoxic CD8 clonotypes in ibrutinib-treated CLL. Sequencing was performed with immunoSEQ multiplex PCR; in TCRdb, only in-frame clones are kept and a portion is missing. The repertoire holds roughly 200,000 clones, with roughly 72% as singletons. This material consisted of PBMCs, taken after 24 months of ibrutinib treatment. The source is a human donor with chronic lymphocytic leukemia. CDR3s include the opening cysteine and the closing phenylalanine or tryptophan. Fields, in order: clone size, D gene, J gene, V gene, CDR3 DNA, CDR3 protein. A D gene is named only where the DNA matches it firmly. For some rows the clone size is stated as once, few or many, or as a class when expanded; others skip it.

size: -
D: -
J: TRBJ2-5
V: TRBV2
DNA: TGTGCCAGCAGTGATGTCAGGGGTGGCGAGACCCAGTACTTC
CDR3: CASSDVRGGETQYF

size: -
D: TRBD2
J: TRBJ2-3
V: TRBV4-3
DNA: TGCGCCAGCAGCCAACGTGGGGGACTAGCGACAGATACGCAGTATTTT
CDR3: CASSQRGGLATDTQYF

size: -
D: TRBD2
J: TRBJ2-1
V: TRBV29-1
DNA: TGCAGCGTTGGGACTAGCGGAGAGTCCTACAATGAGCAGTTCTTC
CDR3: CSVGTSGESYNEQFF

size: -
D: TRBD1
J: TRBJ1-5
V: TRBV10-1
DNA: TGCGACAGGGCGTGGGACAGGTCTCAGCCCCAGCATTTT
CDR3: CDRAWDRSQPQHF

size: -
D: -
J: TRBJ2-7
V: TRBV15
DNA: TGTGCCACCACCAAGGGGGGGGGCAGTTTTGACGAGCAGTACTTC
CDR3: CATTKGGGSFDEQYF

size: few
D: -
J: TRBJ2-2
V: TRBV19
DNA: TGTGCCAGTCGGTCGGCCAGGATCAACACCGGGGAGCTGTTTTTT
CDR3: CASRSARINTGELFF

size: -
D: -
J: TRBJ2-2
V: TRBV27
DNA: TGTGCCAGCAGTTTAAGGGTAGCTGCGAACACCGGGGAGCTGTTTTTT
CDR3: CASSLRVAANTGELFF

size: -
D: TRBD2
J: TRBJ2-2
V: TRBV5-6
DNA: TGTGCCAGCAGGGCGACCGGGACTAGCGTCACCGGGGAGCTGTTTTTT
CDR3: CASRATGTSVTGELFF

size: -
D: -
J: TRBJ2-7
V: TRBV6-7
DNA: TGTGCCAGCAGTTACCCGCCTAAAGAGTACTTC
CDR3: CASSYPPKEYF

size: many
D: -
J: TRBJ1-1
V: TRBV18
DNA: TGTGCCAGCTCACCGGGACTTCGCTGGACTGAAGCTTTCTTT
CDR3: CASSPGLRWTEAFF

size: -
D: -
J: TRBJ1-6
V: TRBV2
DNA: TGTGCCAGCGGCAATAGGGCCCGTAGGTCACCCCTCCACTTT
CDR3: CASGNRARRSPLHF

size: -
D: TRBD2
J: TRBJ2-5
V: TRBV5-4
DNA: TGTGCCAGCAGCTTGCGGGGTAGCGGGATTGAGGGTGAGACCCAGTACTTC
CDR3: CASSLRGSGIEGETQYF

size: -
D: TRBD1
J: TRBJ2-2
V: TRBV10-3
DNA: TGTGCCATCAGTGCTGCATCCGGGACAGCCACCGGGGAGCTGTTTTTT
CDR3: CAISAASGTATGELFF

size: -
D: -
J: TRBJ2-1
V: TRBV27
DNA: TGTGCCAGCAGTTTATCGGGCCCCTATGGCGGCCCCTACAATGAGCAGTTCTTC
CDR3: CASSLSGPYGGPYNEQFF

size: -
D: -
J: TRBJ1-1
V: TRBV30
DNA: TGTGCCTGGAGCCAAACCGGGGATGAAGCTTTCTTT
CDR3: CAWSQTGDEAFF

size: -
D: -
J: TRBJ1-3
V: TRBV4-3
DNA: TGCGCCAGCAGCCGAGGGTGGGGGCCCGGAAACACCATATATTTT
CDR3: CASSRGWGPGNTIYF

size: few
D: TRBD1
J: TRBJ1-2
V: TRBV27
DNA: TGTGCCAGCAGTTCAACAGGGGGTGGTGGCTACACCTTC
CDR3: CASSSTGGGGYTF

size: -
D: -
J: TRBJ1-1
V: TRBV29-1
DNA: TGCAGCGTTGAACGTCTCATGAACACTGAAGCTTTCTTT
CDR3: CSVERLMNTEAFF

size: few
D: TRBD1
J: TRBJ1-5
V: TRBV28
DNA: TGTGCCAGTGTCCCGGGACAGGGTGACCAGCCCCAGCATTTT
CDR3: CASVPGQGDQPQHF

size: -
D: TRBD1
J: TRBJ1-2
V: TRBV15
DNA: TGTGCCACCAGTCACGGGCGACAGGGGGGTTATGGCTACACCTTC
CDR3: CATSHGRQGGYGYTF

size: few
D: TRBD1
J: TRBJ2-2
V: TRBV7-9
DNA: TGTGCCAGCAGCCCGGGACAGGCTCTTGGGGAGCTGTTTTTT
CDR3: CASSPGQALGELFF

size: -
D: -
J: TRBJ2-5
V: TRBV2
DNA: TGTGCCAGGACGGTCCGGGAGACCCAGTACTTC
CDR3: CARTVRETQYF

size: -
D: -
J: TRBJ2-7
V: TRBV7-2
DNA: TGTGCCAGCAGCGTTGGTGGGAACAGATACGAGCAGTACTTC
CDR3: CASSVGGNRYEQYF

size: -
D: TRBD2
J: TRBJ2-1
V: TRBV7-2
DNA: TGTGCCAGCAGCCACCGACTAGCGGGAGGAGCCAATGAGCAGTTCTTC
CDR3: CASSHRLAGGANEQFF

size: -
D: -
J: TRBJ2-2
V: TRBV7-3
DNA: TGTGCCAGCAGCTTATCCCCGGGAGACACCGGGGAGCTGTTTTTT
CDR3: CASSLSPGDTGELFF

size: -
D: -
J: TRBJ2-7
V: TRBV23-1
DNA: TGCGCCAGCAGTCAAGGGTGGGAGCAGTACTTC
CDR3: CASSQGWEQYF

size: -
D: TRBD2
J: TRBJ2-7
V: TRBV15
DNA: TGTGCCACCAGCAAGCGGGGGGGCGACTACGAGCAGTACTTC
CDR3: CATSKRGGDYEQYF

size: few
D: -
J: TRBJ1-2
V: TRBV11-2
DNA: TGTGCCAGCAGCTCAACGGGCTTC
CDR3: CASSSTGF

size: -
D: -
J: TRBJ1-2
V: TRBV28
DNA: TGTGCCAGCAGTCAATTACAGGGTGTCTATGGCTACACCTTC
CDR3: CASSQLQGVYGYTF

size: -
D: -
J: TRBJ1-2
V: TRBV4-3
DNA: TGCGCCAGCAGCCAAGACCTCATCAGAGAAGCTAACTATGGCTACACCTTC
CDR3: CASSQDLIREANYGYTF

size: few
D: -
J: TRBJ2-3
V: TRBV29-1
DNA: TGCAGCGTTGCGCAGGATACGCAGTATTTT
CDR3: CSVAQDTQYF

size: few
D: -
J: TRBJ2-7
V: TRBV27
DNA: TGTGCCAGCAGTTTCCGCGAGGGTGCCTCCTACGAGCAGTACTTC
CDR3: CASSFREGASYEQYF

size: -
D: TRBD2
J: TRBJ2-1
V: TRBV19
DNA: TGTGCCAGTAGTATTCGGGCTAGCGGGGGAAATGAGCAGTTCTTC
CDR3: CASSIRASGGNEQFF

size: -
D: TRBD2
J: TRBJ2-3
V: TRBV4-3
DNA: TGCGCCAGCAGCCAAGGGACTAGCGGGAGGGCCGAGGAGTATTTT
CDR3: CASSQGTSGRAEEYF

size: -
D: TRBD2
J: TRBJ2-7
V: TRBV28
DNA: TGTGCCAGCAGTTTGCTAGCGGGGTCCTACGAGCAGTACTTC
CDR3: CASSLLAGSYEQYF

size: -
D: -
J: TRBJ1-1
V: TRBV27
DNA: TGTGCCAGCAGTCTCGACAGGCTGAACACTGAAGCTTTCTTT
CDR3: CASSLDRLNTEAFF

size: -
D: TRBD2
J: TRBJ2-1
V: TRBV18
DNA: TGTGCCAGCTCACGACGACTAGCGGGAACTGCTTCCTACAATGAGCAGTTCTTC
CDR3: CASSRRLAGTASYNEQFF

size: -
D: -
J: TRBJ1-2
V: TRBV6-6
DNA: TGTGCCAGCAGTAGGGGTGTGGTGACCTATGGCTACACCTTC
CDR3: CASSRGVVTYGYTF

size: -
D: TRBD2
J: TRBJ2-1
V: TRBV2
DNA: TGTGCCAGCATCCCAGGGACTAGCGGGAGGACCTATTCCTCCTACAATGAGCAGTTCTTC
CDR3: CASIPGTSGRTYSSYNEQFF

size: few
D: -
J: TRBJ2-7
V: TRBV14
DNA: TGTGCCAGCAGCCAAGATTGGGTGGGGGACGAGCAGTACTTC
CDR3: CASSQDWVGDEQYF

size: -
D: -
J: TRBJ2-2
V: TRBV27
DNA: TGTGCCAGCACGATGGACTGGGGCACCGGGGAGCTGTTTTTT
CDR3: CASTMDWGTGELFF

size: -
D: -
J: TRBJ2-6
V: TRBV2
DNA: TGTGCCAGCAGAACAGGTGCTGGGGCCAACGTCCTGACTTTC
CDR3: CASRTGAGANVLTF

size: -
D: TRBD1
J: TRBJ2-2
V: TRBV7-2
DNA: TGTGCCAGCAGCCGGGACAGGGGAACCGGGGAGCTGTTTTTT
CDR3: CASSRDRGTGELFF

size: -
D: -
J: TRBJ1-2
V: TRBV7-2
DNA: TGTGCCAGCAGTTCCGGGTTCATAAGAGGCTACACCTTC
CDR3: CASSSGFIRGYTF

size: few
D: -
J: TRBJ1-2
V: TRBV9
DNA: TGTGCCAGCAGCGATGGGTACAACTATGGCTACACCTTC
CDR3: CASSDGYNYGYTF

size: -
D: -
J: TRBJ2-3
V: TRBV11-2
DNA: TGTGCCAGCAGCTATCCGGGGGCAGATACGCAGTATTTT
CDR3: CASSYPGADTQYF

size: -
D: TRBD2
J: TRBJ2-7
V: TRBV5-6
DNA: TGTGCCAGCAGTTCCGCGACTAGCGGGAGTCCGTCCTACGAGCAGTACTTC
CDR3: CASSSATSGSPSYEQYF

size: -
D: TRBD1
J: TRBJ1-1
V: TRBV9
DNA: TGTGCCAGCAGCGCCGGGACAGAGAATGAAGCTTTCTTT
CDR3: CASSAGTENEAFF